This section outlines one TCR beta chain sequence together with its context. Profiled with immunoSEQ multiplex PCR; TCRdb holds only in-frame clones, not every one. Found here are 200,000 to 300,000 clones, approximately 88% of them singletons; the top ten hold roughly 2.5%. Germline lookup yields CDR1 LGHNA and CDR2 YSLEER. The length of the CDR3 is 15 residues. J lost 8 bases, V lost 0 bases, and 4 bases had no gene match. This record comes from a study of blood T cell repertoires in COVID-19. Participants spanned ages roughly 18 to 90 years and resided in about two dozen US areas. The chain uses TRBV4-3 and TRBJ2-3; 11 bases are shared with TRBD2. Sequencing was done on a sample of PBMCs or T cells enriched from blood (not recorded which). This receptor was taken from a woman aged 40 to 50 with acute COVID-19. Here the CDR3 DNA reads TGCGCCAGCAGCCAAGAGACTAGCGGGATAGTTACGCAGTATTTT. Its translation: CASSQETSGIVTQYF.